Listed below are T cell receptor beta chains from one sample, sequenced in a study of low-dose radiotherapy and immunotherapy resistance in tumors. Via MiXCR, TCRdb re-called the reads, giving one row per CDR3 protein. This repertoire shows nearly 60,000 distinct CDR3 sequences, approximately 22% found once; its top ten account for about 7%. The source was PBMCs, collected after low-dose radiotherapy plus immunotherapy. All receptors come from a male donor with prostate cancer. Each CDR3 is given with its conserved first and last residue. D genes are given only for firm matches. Clone size, where shown, is once, few, many, or a class for clones that have expanded.

D gene: -; clone size: many; J gene: TRBJ2-3; V gene: TRBV9; CDR3 protein: CASSPSDRGADTQYF; CDR3 DNA: TGTGCCAGCAGCCCCTCGGACCGTGGGGCAGATACGCAGTATTTT
D gene: TRBD1; clone size: few; J gene: TRBJ2-7; V gene: TRBV5-1; CDR3 protein: CASSPDRTGEQYF; CDR3 DNA: TGCGCCAGCAGTCCGGACAGGACGGGCGAGCAGTACTTC
D gene: -; clone size: few; J gene: TRBJ2-5; V gene: TRBV6-2/TRBV6-3; CDR3 protein: CASSYPWQETQYF; CDR3 DNA: TGTGCCAGCAGTTACCCCTGGCAAGAGACCCAGTACTTC
D gene: -; clone size: -; J gene: TRBJ2-7; V gene: TRBV3-1; CDR3 protein: CASSQDFPAPTYEQYF; CDR3 DNA: TGTGCCAGCAGCCAAGATTTCCCGGCCCCCACCTACGAGCAGTACTTC
D gene: TRBD1; clone size: many; J gene: TRBJ2-5; V gene: TRBV6-1; CDR3 protein: CASSEAGTGAETQYF; CDR3 DNA: TGTGCCAGCAGTGAAGCGGGGACAGGGGCAGAGACCCAGTACTTC
D gene: TRBD2; clone size: -; J gene: TRBJ2-2; V gene: TRBV19; CDR3 protein: CASTPGPGLAGGPSIGELFF; CDR3 DNA: TGTGCCAGTACCCCCGGCCCGGGACTAGCGGGAGGGCCGTCGATCGGGGAGCTGTTTTTT
D gene: -; clone size: many; J gene: TRBJ1-6; V gene: TRBV29-1; CDR3 protein: CSVTTGPSNNSPLHF; CDR3 DNA: TGCAGCGTGACGACCGGACCGAGTAATAATTCACCCCTCCACTTT
D gene: -; clone size: many; J gene: TRBJ2-1; V gene: TRBV6-2/TRBV6-3; CDR3 protein: CASSKRGGAAYNEQFF; CDR3 DNA: TGTGCCAGCAGTAAAAGAGGGGGGGCCGCGTACAATGAGCAGTTCTTC
D gene: -; clone size: many; J gene: TRBJ2-5; V gene: TRBV6-1; CDR3 protein: CASSAPPGRGWGETHYF; CDR3 DNA: TGTGCCAGCAGTGCCCCACCCGGGCGGGGTTGGGGAGAGACTCATTACTTC
D gene: -; clone size: many; J gene: TRBJ2-1; V gene: TRBV30; CDR3 protein: CAWASMTPSSYNEQFF; CDR3 DNA: TGTGCCTGGGCTTCGATGACGCCTAGCTCCTACAATGAGCAGTTCTTC
D gene: -; clone size: many; J gene: TRBJ1-1; V gene: TRBV20-1; CDR3 protein: CSAIRATEAFF; CDR3 DNA: TGCAGTGCAATTAGGGCGACTGAAGCTTTCTTT
D gene: -; clone size: many; J gene: TRBJ2-4; V gene: TRBV2; CDR3 protein: CASTGTKNIQYF; CDR3 DNA: TGTGCCAGCACCGGAACCAAAAACATTCAGTACTTC
D gene: TRBD1; clone size: many; J gene: TRBJ1-2; V gene: TRBV20-1; CDR3 protein: CSAAGTGGSGNYGYTF; CDR3 DNA: TGCAGTGCTGCGGGAACAGGGGGCTCCGGAAACTATGGCTACACCTTC
D gene: -; clone size: many; J gene: TRBJ1-5; V gene: TRBV5-1; CDR3 protein: CASSPGPRNSNQPQHF; CDR3 DNA: TGCGCCAGCAGCCCGGGCCCACGAAATAGCAATCAGCCCCAGCATTTT
D gene: TRBD1; clone size: -; J gene: TRBJ2-5; V gene: TRBV7-3; CDR3 protein: CASSLTGTGEETQYF; CDR3 DNA: TGTGCCAGCAGCTTAACAGGGACAGGGGAGGAGACCCAGTACTTC
D gene: TRBD2; clone size: many; J gene: TRBJ2-3; V gene: TRBV4-2; CDR3 protein: CASSPTSGSTDTQYF; CDR3 DNA: TGTGCCAGCAGCCCGACTAGCGGGTCCACAGATACGCAGTATTTT
D gene: TRBD1; clone size: many; J gene: TRBJ1-3; V gene: TRBV11-2; CDR3 protein: CASSLGDSPGNTIYF; CDR3 DNA: TGTGCCAGCAGCTTAGGGGACAGTCCTGGAAACACCATATATTTT
D gene: TRBD2; clone size: many; J gene: TRBJ2-7; V gene: TRBV28; CDR3 protein: CASSLRIAGGIEQYF; CDR3 DNA: TGTGCCAGCAGTCTCAGGATAGCGGGAGGGATCGAGCAGTACTTC
D gene: -; clone size: many; J gene: TRBJ2-7; V gene: TRBV28; CDR3 protein: CASSFKNEQYF; CDR3 DNA: TGTGCCAGCAGTTTTAAAAACGAGCAGTACTTC
D gene: -; clone size: many; J gene: TRBJ2-6; V gene: TRBV6-6; CDR3 protein: CASSYLGGYGANVLTF; CDR3 DNA: TGTGCCAGCAGTTACTTAGGGGGTTATGGGGCCAACGTCCTGACTTTC
D gene: -; clone size: many; J gene: TRBJ1-6; V gene: TRBV2; CDR3 protein: CASSDRRTALTYSPLHF; CDR3 DNA: TGTGCCAGCAGCGATAGAAGGACAGCTCTGACTTATTCACCCCTCCACTTT
D gene: -; clone size: -; J gene: TRBJ1-2; V gene: TRBV4-2; CDR3 protein: CASSQDRAPGYGYTF; CDR3 DNA: TGTGCCAGCAGCCAAGATCGGGCCCCTGGATATGGCTACACCTTC
D gene: -; clone size: -; J gene: TRBJ2-5; V gene: TRBV9; CDR3 protein: CASSIYLCSVVEMVRGTQYF; CDR3 DNA: -
D gene: -; clone size: many; J gene: TRBJ2-1; V gene: TRBV20-1; CDR3 protein: CSAGTQGEQFF; CDR3 DNA: TGCAGTGCTGGGACCCAGGGTGAGCAGTTCTTC
D gene: TRBD2; clone size: many; J gene: TRBJ2-3; V gene: TRBV20-1; CDR3 protein: CSASTSGSTDTQYF; CDR3 DNA: TGCAGTGCCTCGACTAGCGGCAGCACAGATACGCAGTATTTT
D gene: TRBD1; clone size: many; J gene: TRBJ2-1; V gene: TRBV2; CDR3 protein: CASRTGTGNNEQFF; CDR3 DNA: TGTGCCAGCAGAACCGGGACAGGGAACAATGAGCAGTTCTTC
D gene: -; clone size: many; J gene: TRBJ1-3; V gene: TRBV6-5; CDR3 protein: CASSRGLPSDTIYF; CDR3 DNA: TGTGCCAGCAGTCGCGGACTGCCCTCGGACACCATATATTTT
D gene: TRBD1; clone size: many; J gene: TRBJ1-1; V gene: TRBV5-1; CDR3 protein: CASSTRRTGSDTEAFF; CDR3 DNA: TGCGCCAGCAGCACCCGGAGGACAGGGTCGGACACTGAAGCTTTCTTT
D gene: -; clone size: many; J gene: TRBJ2-5; V gene: TRBV15; CDR3 protein: CATSIKTAQETQYF; CDR3 DNA: TGTGCCACCAGCATTAAGACAGCCCAAGAGACCCAGTACTTC
D gene: -; clone size: -; J gene: TRBJ2-1; V gene: TRBV4-1; CDR3 protein: CASSLRPDNEQFF; CDR3 DNA: TGTGCCAGCAGCCTCAGACCTGACAATGAGCAGTTCTTC
D gene: -; clone size: -; J gene: TRBJ2-1; V gene: TRBV11-2; CDR3 protein: CASSLTGFSYNEQFF; CDR3 DNA: TGTGCCAGCAGCCTGACTGGGTTCTCCTACAATGAGCAGTTCTTC
D gene: -; clone size: many; J gene: TRBJ2-7; V gene: TRBV19; CDR3 protein: CASSIRGGYEQYF; CDR3 DNA: TGTGCCAGTAGTATTAGGGGAGGCTACGAGCAGTACTTC
D gene: -; clone size: many; J gene: TRBJ2-3; V gene: TRBV28; CDR3 protein: CASSSPFFDTQYF; CDR3 DNA: TGTGCCAGCAGTTCTCCCTTTTTTGATACGCAGTATTTT
D gene: TRBD1; clone size: many; J gene: TRBJ1-1; V gene: TRBV18; CDR3 protein: CASSRDRVNTEAFF; CDR3 DNA: TGTGCCAGCTCACGCGACAGGGTGAACACTGAAGCTTTCTTT
D gene: -; clone size: -; J gene: TRBJ1-5; V gene: TRBV6-2/TRBV6-3; CDR3 protein: CASSYSTTNQPQHF; CDR3 DNA: TGTGCCAGCAGTTACTCGACAACCAATCAGCCCCAGCATTTT
D gene: -; clone size: few; J gene: TRBJ1-2; V gene: TRBV5-4; CDR3 protein: CASTPRSGNGDYGYTF; CDR3 DNA: TGTGCCAGCACCCCCCGGTCAGGCAACGGGGACTATGGCTACACCTTC
D gene: TRBD2; clone size: many; J gene: TRBJ2-5; V gene: TRBV28; CDR3 protein: CASSLIGGAPETQYF; CDR3 DNA: TGTGCCAGCAGTTTAATCGGGGGGGCCCCGGAGACCCAGTACTTC
D gene: TRBD1; clone size: many; J gene: TRBJ1-5; V gene: TRBV29-1; CDR3 protein: CSVRTGTSNQPQHF; CDR3 DNA: TGCAGCGTACGGACAGGGACCAGCAATCAGCCCCAGCATTTT
D gene: -; clone size: many; J gene: TRBJ2-7; V gene: TRBV7-9; CDR3 protein: CASSLVGLMVSYEQYF; CDR3 DNA: TGTGCCAGCAGCTTAGTGGGTTTGATGGTCTCCTACGAGCAGTACTTC
D gene: -; clone size: -; J gene: TRBJ1-4; V gene: TRBV23-1; CDR3 protein: CASSQDPDEKLFF; CDR3 DNA: TGCGCCAGCAGTCAAGACCCAGATGAAAAACTGTTTTTT
D gene: -; clone size: many; J gene: TRBJ2-7; V gene: TRBV28; CDR3 protein: CASSSLYEQYF; CDR3 DNA: TGTGCCAGCAGTTCTTTGTACGAGCAGTACTTC
D gene: -; clone size: -; J gene: TRBJ1-3; V gene: TRBV6-1; CDR3 protein: CASSPARTPSGNTIYF; CDR3 DNA: TGTGCCAGCAGTCCTGCGAGGACGCCCTCTGGAAACACCATATATTTT
D gene: TRBD1; clone size: -; J gene: TRBJ1-1; V gene: TRBV7-9; CDR3 protein: CASSAGQLNTEAFF; CDR3 DNA: TGTGCCAGCAGCGCGGGACAGCTGAACACTGAAGCTTTCTTT
D gene: TRBD2; clone size: many; J gene: TRBJ2-4; V gene: TRBV10-3; CDR3 protein: CAIRSGNGVVQYF; CDR3 DNA: TGTGCCATCAGGAGCGGGAATGGAGTAGTTCAGTACTTC
D gene: TRBD2; clone size: many; J gene: TRBJ2-1; V gene: TRBV14; CDR3 protein: CASSIAGGSFEQFF; CDR3 DNA: TGTGCCTCTTCGATAGCGGGAGGATCCTTTGAGCAGTTCTTC
D gene: TRBD2; clone size: many; J gene: TRBJ2-3; V gene: TRBV20-1; CDR3 protein: CSARGAPSGGTDTQYF; CDR3 DNA: TGCAGTGCTAGAGGAGCCCCTAGCGGTGGCACAGATACGCAGTATTTT
D gene: -; clone size: many; J gene: TRBJ2-5; V gene: TRBV18; CDR3 protein: CASSRDRNQGWYQETQYF; CDR3 DNA: TGTGCCAGCTCACGGGACCGCAACCAGGGGTGGTACCAAGAGACCCAGTACTTC
D gene: -; clone size: many; J gene: TRBJ2-7; V gene: TRBV11-1; CDR3 protein: CASSPPSGYEQYF; CDR3 DNA: TGTGCCAGCAGCCCCCCGTCAGGCTACGAGCAGTACTTC
D gene: TRBD2; clone size: once; J gene: TRBJ2-1; V gene: TRBV5-4; CDR3 protein: CASSWDYSNEQFF; CDR3 DNA: TGTGCCAGCAGCTGGGACTATTCCAATGAGCAGTTCTTC
D gene: -; clone size: -; J gene: TRBJ1-2; V gene: TRBV3-1; CDR3 protein: CASSRQGSGGYTF; CDR3 DNA: TGTGCCAGCAGCCGGCAGGGGAGTGGTGGCTACACCTTC
D gene: TRBD2; clone size: many; J gene: TRBJ2-7; V gene: TRBV6-5; CDR3 protein: CASSLAGALSYEQYF; CDR3 DNA: TGTGCCAGCAGTCTAGCGGGGGCCTTATCCTACGAGCAGTACTTC
D gene: TRBD1; clone size: many; J gene: TRBJ2-1; V gene: TRBV6-6; CDR3 protein: CASSGGQGAVEQFF; CDR3 DNA: TGTGCCAGCAGTGGCGGACAGGGGGCGGTTGAGCAGTTCTTC